Each of the 9 T cell receptor beta chains below was sequenced from the same sample in a study of T cells in Graves' hyperthyroidism and ophthalmopathy. Authors of the study amplified TCR beta CDR3 regions from RNA transcripts. HTBI primers drove first-round RT-PCR of the TCR CDR3. TCRdb recomputed calls from the multiplex PCR reads with MiXCR, one row per CDR3 protein. The sample records hundreds of thousands of distinct CDR3 sequences, approximately 13% being singletons. The material sequenced was blood. Source of these receptors: a young woman with Graves' hyperthyroidism.

The chain links TRBV20-1 to TRBJ2-7; the D gene is possibly TRBD2 (7 bases). The CDR3 consists of 14 residues. Germline V gene data show CDR1 as DFQATT and CDR2 as SNEGSKA (reference sequence). DNA of the CDR3: TGCTCTGGGGGGCCAGCGGGGCGTTCCTACGAGCAGTACTTC. Its protein product is CSGGPAGRSYEQYF.

This clonotype has a count of ten or more. The chain couples TRBV12-3 or TRBV12-4 to TRBJ1-1, with D hard to call. The CDR3 runs 13 residues. Trimming shortened V by 2 bases and J by 6 bases, and 10 bases separated the two germline ends. The CDR3 loop reads CASSLWTAPEAFF. CDR3 DNA sequence: TGTGCCAGCAGTTTATGGACGGCCCCTGAAGCTTTCTTT.

This clonotype has only a few counts. V usage is TRBV29-1 and J usage is TRBJ2-2, with 10 bases lining up with TRBD2. Germline trimming cut 1 base from V and 6 bases from J; bases unmatched to any gene: 8. Germline V gives CDR1 SQVTM, CDR2 ANQGSEA. The CDR3 sequence is 16 residues long. The CDR3 loop reads CSVEAFVSGGAGELFF. The CDR3 bases are TGCAGCGTTGAAGCCTTTGTCAGCGGGGGGGCCGGGGAGCTGTTTTTT.

This clonotype showed up many times. The gene calls are TRBV20-1 and TRBJ1-5, with a tentative D call TRBD1 (5 bases). Germline CDR1 is DFQATT and CDR2 is SNEGSKA (reference sequence). V lost 0 bases to trimming and J lost 4 bases, with 16 bases between them. The CDR3 is 16 amino acids. DNA of the CDR3: TGCAGTGCTAGAGAAACGGCGGGACTACGGAATCAGCCCCAGCATTTT. It is translated as CSARETAGLRNQPQHF.

This clonotype occurred a few times. The chain recombines TRBV18 with TRBJ2-1; 8 nucleotides match TRBD2. The CDR3 extends over 17 amino acids. From germline, CDR1 is KGHSH and CDR2 LQKENI. The ends lost 5 bases at V and 0 bases at J; junction bases unmatched: 9. CDR3 DNA: TGTGCCAGCTCAGGCGGGGCGGGAGGTCGCTCCTACAATGAGCAGTTCTTC. This gives the protein CASSGGAGGRSYNEQFF.

The chain employs TRBV4-1 and TRBJ1-5; a weak D match, TRBD1 (5 bases). Germline V gives CDR1 MGHRA, CDR2 YSYEKL. The V gene lost 4 bases and the J gene lost 11 bases, with 21 bases spanning the gap. The CDR3 contains 15 residues. The CDR3 DNA is TGCGCCAGCAGCCCGATTTGGGGCCCCAGCGGGGCCCAGCATTTT. Translated, it gives CASSPIWGPSGAQHF.

Details on this clonotype: At one boundary the junction diverges from the germline segment, which might be a read error. The CDR3 nucleotides are TGCACCAGCAGCTGGGACAGCGGCTCTGGAAACACCATATATTTT. It is translated as CTSSWDSGSGNTIYF. This chain links TRBV5-1 with TRBJ1-3, with 7 bases fitting TRBD1. Germline-derived CDR1 and CDR2 are SGHRS and YFSETQ. The CDR3 covers 15 residues.

This clonotype was counted ten times or more. The genes are TRBV5-1 and TRBJ2-3; 12 positions match TRBD2. Germline values: CDR1 SGHRS, CDR2 YFSETQ. The junction had 6 bases not matched to a gene; V was cut back by 3 bases and J by 4 bases. The CDR3 has 16 amino acids. The CDR3 DNA is TGCGCCAGCAGCTACGGACTAGCGGGGTCCGCAGATACGCAGTATTTT. It encodes CASSYGLAGSADTQYF.

Concerning this clonotype: This may stem from a read error, because a much larger clone lies one nucleotide away. The chain links TRBV7-2 to TRBJ2-7; 8 nucleotides agree with TRBD2. V shed 3 bases, J shed 6 bases, and the junction held 10 bases outside the gene matches. This CDR3 has 15 amino acids. The germline V gene has CDR1 SGHTA and CDR2 FQGNSA. The CDR3 sequence: CASSFAGGVLSEQYF. Written as DNA, the CDR3 is TGTGCCAGCAGCTTTGCGGGAGGAGTACTGAGCGAGCAGTACTTC.